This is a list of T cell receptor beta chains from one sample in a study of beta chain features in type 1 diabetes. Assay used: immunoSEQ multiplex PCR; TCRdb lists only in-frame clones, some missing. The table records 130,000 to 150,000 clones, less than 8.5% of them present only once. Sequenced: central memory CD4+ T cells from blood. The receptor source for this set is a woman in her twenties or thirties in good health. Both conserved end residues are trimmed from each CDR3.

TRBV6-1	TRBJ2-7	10	ASSPGQYEQY
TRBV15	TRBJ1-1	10	ATSRDRNEAF
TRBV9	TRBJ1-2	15	ASSVGIGRDGDYGYT
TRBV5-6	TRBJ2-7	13	ASSLGLTSSYEQY
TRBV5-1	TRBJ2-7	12	ASSLVGGTYEQY
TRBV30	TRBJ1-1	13	AWSAIGQLNTEAF
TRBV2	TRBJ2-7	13	ASSEAPGKAGEQY
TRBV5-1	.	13	ASSYGTGGAYEQY
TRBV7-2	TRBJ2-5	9	ASSPDREQY
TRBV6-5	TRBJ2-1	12	ASRGTSGNGEQF
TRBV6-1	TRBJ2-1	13	ASRGDGVPGDLQF
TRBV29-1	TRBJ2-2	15	SVEGGGVSSGTGELF
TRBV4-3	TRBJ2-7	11	ASSQGLVYEQY
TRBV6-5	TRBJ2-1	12	ASSLRDRYNEQF
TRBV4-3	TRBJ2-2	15	ASSQEHLSAGTGELF
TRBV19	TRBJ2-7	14	ASSPGGGTSRYEQY
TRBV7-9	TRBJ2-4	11	ASSRGQGNIQY
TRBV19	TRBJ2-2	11	ASSTSGAGELF
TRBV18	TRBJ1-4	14	ASSRNRGATNEKLF
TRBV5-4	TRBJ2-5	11	ASKISGGETQY
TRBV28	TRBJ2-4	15	ASSPRPDRVRMDIQY
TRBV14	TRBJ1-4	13	ASSPQTAPSEKLF
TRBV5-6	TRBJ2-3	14	ASTFGLQVLTDTQY
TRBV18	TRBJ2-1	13	ASSPIAGGYNEQF
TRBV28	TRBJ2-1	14	ASSLWTSLSGDEQF
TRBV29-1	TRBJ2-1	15	SVEDAGVGRANNEQF
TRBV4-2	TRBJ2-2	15	ASSQVGGSRNTGELF
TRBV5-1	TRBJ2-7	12	ASSPYPGADEQY
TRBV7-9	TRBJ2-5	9	ASTNSRTQY
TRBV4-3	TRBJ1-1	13	ASSSNGVFWEKFH
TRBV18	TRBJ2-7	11	ASSQKTGYEQY
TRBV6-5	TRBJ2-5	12	ASSYSAHQETQY
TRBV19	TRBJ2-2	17	ASITATSGRATSTGELF
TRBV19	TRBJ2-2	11	ASSIEHPGELF
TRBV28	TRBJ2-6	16	ASSLSEGTSGGANVLT
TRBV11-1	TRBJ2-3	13	ASSLPGGLTDTQY
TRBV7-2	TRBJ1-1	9	ASSLRSEAF
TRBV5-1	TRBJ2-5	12	ASSLAQRVETQY
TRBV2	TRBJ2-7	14	ASRKGLAGKSYEQY
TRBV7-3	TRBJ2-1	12	ASSLGGWGDRQF
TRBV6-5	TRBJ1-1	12	ASITGTANTEAF
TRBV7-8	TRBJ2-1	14	ASSLAARKVNNEQF
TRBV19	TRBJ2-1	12	ASTTSGSYNEQF
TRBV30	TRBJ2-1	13	AWNSLAGGRNEQF
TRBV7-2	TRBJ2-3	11	ASSRQGRDTQY
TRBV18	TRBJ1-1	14	ASSPRLDRQNTEAF
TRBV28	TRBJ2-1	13	ASKTGGTTLNEQF
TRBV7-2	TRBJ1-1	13	ASSLGQGLNTEAF
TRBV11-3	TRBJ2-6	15	ASSPGQGSSGANVLT
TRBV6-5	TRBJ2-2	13	ATEGGTGNTGELF
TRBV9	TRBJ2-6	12	ASREGAGANVLT
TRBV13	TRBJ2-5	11	ASTETGRETQY
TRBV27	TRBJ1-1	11	ASSDDRGTEAF